This T cell receptor beta chain was obtained from a study of cytomegalovirus exposure and HLA in healthy donors (dated by TCRdb to about 2017). As for the study more broadly: The roughly 650 repertoires of the first cohort and the approximately 110 validation repertoires were produced on the same platform, according to a later analysis. Besides the first cohort of 500 to 700 subjects, a separate validation cohort made up of around 120 different subjects was used. The aim of the study was to test whether cataloging public T cell receptors could identify signatures of past pathogen exposure. To predict cytomegalovirus infection status, the study brought together high-throughput TCR immunosequencing, statistical association of individual TCRs with disease status, and machine learning. Broader findings and caveats from the paper: It was suggested by the authors that the approach could potentially be generalized to other disease states and immunological phenotypes. A later analysis had no HLA typing for the validation cohort, so co-occurrence there was scored across all 110 or so repertoires. The study gave a list of 150 to 200 TCR beta chains associated with cytomegalovirus. Three of the identified cytomegalovirus-associated TCR beta chains were confirmed in vitro to be specific for cytomegalovirus antigens. Most TCR sequences were observed very rarely across donors, whereas some public TCRs were present in many individuals. The classifier was reported to diagnose cytomegalovirus status with high specificity and sensitivity in both the original and validation cohorts. Of the cluster scores, approximately 95% were above 0 in a later analysis, which found that TCRs clustered in the first cohort also tended to co-occur in the approximately 110 validation repertoires.

Separate from the roughly 650-subject first cohort, the validation cohort of roughly 120 subjects was the group to which the donors belonged. Note on this clone: It lacks a known antigen. It has no much larger one-base neighbor in the sample; base qualities were not kept.

The germline V gene encodes CDR1 LGHNT and CDR2 FRNRAP. Cut back by 3 bases and 6 bases, the V and J ends lie 9 bases apart. Measured from the cysteine to the phenylalanine, the CDR3 is 13 residues long. The entry retains the CDR3 DNA only, 39 bases that are in frame from base 1. Receptors were amplified or captured by the immunoSEQ multiplex PCR assay. Per the original workflow: To diagnose cytomegalovirus status from the catalog of TCR beta chain sequences, a statistical classification framework was built. TCRdb provides this immuneACCESS table in a form limited to in-frame rearrangements. Some clones are lacking; in checked studies, under half of them reflect an unresolved V gene, and why the rest are absent is not known. V, J and clone size derive from that table, while D and trimming were established from the DNA sequence. The sample yields 150,000 to 160,000 clones; about 86% were counted once. About a fifth of the sample comes from the top ten.

The chain couples TRBV12-5 to TRBJ1-5, with the D gene call left open. This sequence originates from a man aged 18 to 30 in good health and CMV-seropositive. Sequencing was done on a sample of PBMCs. CDR3 protein: CASGFGERQPQHF. Here is the DNA: TGTGCTAGTGGTTTCGGGGAGCGTCAGCCCCAGCATTTT.